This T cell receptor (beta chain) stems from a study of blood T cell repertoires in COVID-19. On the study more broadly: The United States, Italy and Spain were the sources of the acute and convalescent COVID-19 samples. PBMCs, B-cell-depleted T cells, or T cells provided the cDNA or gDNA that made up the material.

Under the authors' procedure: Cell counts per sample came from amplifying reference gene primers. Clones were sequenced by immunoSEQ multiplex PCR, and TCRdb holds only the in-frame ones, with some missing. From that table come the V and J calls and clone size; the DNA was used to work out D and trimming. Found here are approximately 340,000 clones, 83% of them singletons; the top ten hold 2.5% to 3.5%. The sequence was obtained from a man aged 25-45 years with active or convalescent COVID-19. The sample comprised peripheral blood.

CDR3 loop: CASSVDSYSNQPQHF. CDR3 coding DNA: TGTGCCAGCAGCGTAGACAGTTATAGCAATCAGCCCCAGCATTTT. V and J are TRBV9 and TRBJ1-5; D is unresolved. Trimming stripped 0 bases from V and 0 bases from J, with 7 bases between. CDR3 length: 15 amino acids. Germline lookup yields CDR1 SGDLS and CDR2 YYNGEE. The entire variable domain, with the rest obtained from reference TRBV9 and TRBJ1-5, is as follows: DSGVTQTPKHLITATGQRVTLRCSPRSGDLSVYWYQQSLDQGLQFLIQYYNGEERAKGNILERFSAQQFPDLHSELNLSSLELGDSALYFCASSVDSYSNQPQHFGDGTRLSIL.